The 26 T cell receptor beta chains listed next were all sequenced from one sample in a study of OX40 agonist ivuxolimab in advanced cancers. Sequencing used immunoSEQ multiplex PCR; TCRdb keeps in-frame clones, though not all of them. The data show roughly 100,000 clones, approximately 90% seen once. This specimen was CD4+ or CD8+ T cells sorted from blood, taken in a trial of the OX40 agonist ivuxolimab. The receptor source for this set is an adult with an advanced solid tumor such as melanoma, head and neck, liver or kidney cancer.

A single count supports this clone. The chain links TRBV6-5 to TRBJ1-2, with no clear D. V dropped 2 bases and J dropped 6 bases, with 10 bases sitting between them. From germline, CDR1 is MNHEY and CDR2 SVGAGI. CDR3 length: 13 amino acids. CDR3 in DNA: TGTGCCAGCAGTTACCGGGGAGTCAATGGCTACACCTTC. Amino acid sequence: CASSYRGVNGYTF.

This chain links TRBV19 with TRBJ2-5, with a possible D match to TRBD2 (5 bases). The CDR3 runs 14 residues. V was pared by 6 bases and J by 1 base, with 12 bases between. Germline V gives CDR1 LNHDA, CDR2 SQIVND (reference sequence). The DNA for the CDR3 is TGTGCCAGTAGCCGGACGGACTTCCAAGAGACCCAGTACTTC. This encodes CASSRTDFQETQYF.

This clone was observed a handful of times. V usage is TRBV7-2 and J usage is TRBJ1-2; a weak D match, TRBD1 (5 bases). Trimming took 8 bases from V and 2 from J, leaving 12 bases between them. The CDR3 spans 13 residues. CDR1 is SGHTA, CDR2 FQGNSA, per germline. As DNA, the CDR3 is TGTGCCAGCTCGACCGGGGGGAACTATGGCTACACCTTC. Protein: CASSTGGNYGYTF.

The chain uses TRBV7-2 and TRBJ2-5; the D gene is possibly TRBD1 (6 bases). Germline V lookup: CDR1 SGHTA, CDR2 FQGNSA. V lost 4 bases, J lost 2 bases, and 11 bases lay in between. There are 14 residues in the CDR3. CDR3 DNA sequence: TGTGCCAGCAGCTCAACAGGGATACAAGAGACCCAGTACTTC. Its translation is CASSSTGIQETQYF.

This rearrangement joins TRBV30 to TRBJ1-5; perhaps TRBD1 as D (5 bases). Deletions cut 2 bases from V and 9 bases from J, with 11 bases between. The germline V gene encodes CDR1 GTSNPN and CDR2 SVGIG (reference sequence). The CDR3 extends over 12 amino acids. CDR3 amino acids: CAWSWTSGPQHF. CDR3 bases: TGTGCCTGGAGTTGGACATCCGGGCCCCAGCATTTT.

V gene TRBV19 combines with J gene TRBJ2-6, with 7 bases fitting TRBD1. CDR1 LNHDA and CDR2 SQIVND come from the germline V gene (reference sequence). The CDR3 totals 16 residues. J was trimmed by 4 bases and V by 5 bases; bases with no gene match: 8. CDR3 nucleotide sequence: TGTGCCAGTAGTTTGACCCGGGACAGAGGGGCCAACGTCCTGACTTTC. Its translation: CASSLTRDRGANVLTF.

This chain joins TRBV7-2 and TRBJ1-4, with D perhaps matching TRBD1 (5 bases). V gave up 1 base and J gave up 8 bases, with 17 bases separating them. CDR1 is SGHTA, CDR2 FQGNSA, per germline. This CDR3 has 16 residues. The CDR3 sequence is CASSLVSGLVGEKLFF. The CDR3 region has the DNA TGTGCCAGCAGCTTAGTTTCAGGGCTGGTAGGAGAAAAACTGTTTTTT.

The chain links TRBV5-6 to TRBJ2-7; a possible D gene is TRBD2 (7 bases). The CDR3 contains 12 residues. Germline V gives CDR1 SGHDT, CDR2 YYEEEE. Deletions cut 4 bases from V and 3 bases from J, with 8 bases between. CDR3 sequence reads: CASSRGGYEQYF. The CDR3 nucleotides read TGTGCCAGCAGCAGGGGGGGCTACGAGCAGTACTTC.

This sequence joins TRBV4-1 and TRBJ1-4, with D possibly being TRBD1 (5 bases). The CDR3 loop spans 14 amino acids. The germline V and J ends were trimmed by 5 bases and 1 base, with 8 bases remaining between them. Germline-derived CDR1 and CDR2 are MGHRA and YSYEKL. The CDR3 is CASSKGVTNEKLFF. CDR3 nucleotides: TGCGCCAGCAGCAAAGGGGTAACTAATGAAAAACTGTTTTTT.

This clone is a singleton in its sample. This chain connects TRBV6-5 to TRBJ1-2, with D unclear. The V end was cut by 2 bases, the J end by 2 bases, with 6 bases between. Looked up from germline, CDR1 is MNHEY and CDR2 is SVGAGI. The CDR3 sequence is 13 residues long. The CDR3 sequence: CASSYEINYGYTF. The CDR3 DNA sequence: TGTGCCAGCAGTTACGAGATAAACTATGGCTACACCTTC.

This chain joins TRBV7-9 and TRBJ2-5; D possibly corresponds to TRBD1 (6 bases). Germline V CDR1 and CDR2: SEHNR, FQNEAQ (reference sequence). The CDR3 is 15 residues long. The V end was cut by 7 bases, the J end by 1 base, with 16 bases between. CDR3 DNA: TGTGCCAGCAACCGGGACACCTCCCTCCAAGAGACCCAGTACTTC. It encodes CASNRDTSLQETQYF.

The chain recombines TRBV2 with TRBJ2-1; D is possibly TRBD2 (6 bases). The CDR3 runs 12 residues. Germline CDR1 reads SNHLY; CDR2 reads FYNNEI. The V end lost 8 bases, the J end lost 5 bases, and 10 bases lay between the germline ends. The CDR3 loop is CASRDLNNEQFF. CDR3 nucleotides: TGTGCCAGCCGGGACTTAAACAATGAGCAGTTCTTC.

This clone was found once. This rearrangement joins TRBV6-6 to TRBJ1-4; D uncertain. Germline CDR1 MNHNY, CDR2 SVGAGI (reference sequence). Trimming removed 6 bases at V and 4 bases at J, with 9 bases between. This CDR3 is built from 13 residues. The chain's CDR3 is CASRPESNEKLFF. CDR3 coding DNA: TGTGCCAGCAGGCCCGAAAGTAATGAAAAACTGTTTTTT.

This clone has a handful of counts. This chain's CDR3 is CASSLMVADYEQYF. The CDR3 DNA is TGTGCCAGCAGCTTGATGGTAGCGGACTACGAGCAGTACTTC. The chain joins TRBV7-2 to TRBJ2-7, with D maybe TRBD2 (6 bases). The V and J ends lost 3 bases and 3 bases respectively, with 12 bases between them. The CDR3 runs to 14 residues. CDR1 SGHTA and CDR2 FQGNSA come from the germline V gene.

The rearrangement joins TRBV2 to TRBJ1-4; 7 nucleotides align to TRBD1. The V gene end was trimmed by 5 bases and the J gene end by 7 bases; junction bases not matched to a gene: 10. Germline CDR1 and CDR2: SNHLY and FYNNEI. The CDR3 has 15 residues. The CDR3 nucleotides are TGTGCCAGCAGTCCGGACGACAGGGCGGGTGAAAAACTGTTTTTT. Translating gives CASSPDDRAGEKLFF. The entire variable domain, with the rest obtained from reference TRBV2 and TRBJ1-4, is as follows: EPEVTQTPSHQVTQMGQEVILRCVPISNHLYFYWYRQILGQKVEFLVSFYNNEISEKSEIFDDQFSVERPDGSNFTLKIRSTKLEDSAMYFCASSPDDRAGEKLFFGSGTQLSVL.

This chain joins TRBV4-1 and TRBJ2-3; D not resolved. V lost 3 bases and J lost 4, with 8 bases in between. CDR1 and CDR2 from the germline V gene are MGHRA and YSYEKL. This CDR3 is 13 amino acids long. The CDR3 protein is CASSQEFPDTQYF. The DNA of the CDR3 is TGCGCCAGCAGCCAGGAGTTCCCAGATACGCAGTATTTT.

The chain combines TRBV7-2 with TRBJ2-7; 9 bases are a match to TRBD1. The J segment lost 6 bases and the V segment lost 6 bases, leaving 6 bases of the junction unmatched. Germline values: CDR1 SGHTA, CDR2 FQGNSA. This CDR3 contains 13 residues. The CDR3 nucleotides are TGTGCCAGCAGTTACAGGGGGCAGGGCGAGCAGTACTTC. Translation: CASSYRGQGEQYF.

This clone has a single count. The chain is built from TRBV7-2 and TRBJ1-5; D is unclear. This CDR3 region has 16 residues. Looked up from germline, CDR1 is SGHTA and CDR2 is FQGNSA. The V gene lost 5 bases and the J gene lost 0 bases, with 14 bases spanning the gap. CDR3 sequence: CASSRVGGYSNQPQHF. In nucleotides, the CDR3 is TGTGCCAGCAGCCGCGTTGGAGGCTATAGCAATCAGCCCCAGCATTTT.

This clone is a singleton in its sample. This sequence joins TRBV10-1 and TRBJ1-1; D remains ambiguous. The V and J ends lost 1 base and 3 bases respectively, with 6 bases between them. This CDR3 has 13 residues. Germline assignment: CDR1 WNHNN and CDR2 SYGVQD (reference sequence). The CDR3 sequence is CASSEYTDTEAFF. For the CDR3, the DNA is TGCGCCAGCAGTGAGTACACAGACACTGAAGCTTTCTTT.

The rearrangement links TRBV7-7 to TRBJ2-5; D not resolved. The CDR3 has 14 amino acids. The V and J ends lost 1 base and 2 bases respectively, with 8 bases between them. Germline assignment: CDR1 SSHAT and CDR2 FNYEAQ (reference sequence). Written as DNA, the CDR3 is TGTGCCAGCAGCTTAGGCCGGGCACAAGAGACCCAGTACTTC. Encoded protein: CASSLGRAQETQYF.

The CDR3 sequence: CASSLAGTSIYEQYF. The CDR3 nucleotides read TGTGCCAGCAGTTTAGCCGGGACGTCTATCTACGAGCAGTACTTC. V usage is TRBV9 and J usage is TRBJ2-7; D may correspond to TRBD1 or TRBD2 (5 bases each). The CDR3 consists of 15 residues. V was shortened by 5 bases and J by 3 bases, with 18 bases between the two germline ends. Germline values: CDR1 SGDLS, CDR2 YYNGEE.

The chain has TRBV7-8 and TRBJ1-4; no clear D. Per germline, CDR1 SGHVS and CDR2 FQNEAQ. The CDR3 consists of 14 residues. V lost 1 base and J 4 bases, leaving 7 bases between the germline ends. The CDR3 DNA reads as TGTGCCAGCAGCTTAGATACCGGTAATGAAAAACTGTTTTTT. This translates into CASSLDTGNEKLFF.

The chain recombines TRBV27 with TRBJ2-5; D is tentatively TRBD1 or TRBD2 (5 bases each). Germline assignment: CDR1 MNHEY and CDR2 SMNVEV (reference sequence). CDR3 length: 17 residues. V was cut by 4 bases and J by 2 bases, with 20 bases left in between. The CDR3 loop reads CASSSPPTRWGQETQYF. For the CDR3, the DNA is TGTGCCAGCAGTTCCCCTCCCACGCGATGGGGGCAAGAGACCCAGTACTTC.

This sequence joins TRBV5-1 and TRBJ2-2; 9 bases are shared with TRBD1. V lost 2 bases and J lost 7; bases outside the gene matches: 3. Germline-derived CDR1 and CDR2 are SGHRS and YFSETQ. The CDR3 has 14 amino acids. The chain's CDR3 is CASSLQGASGELFF. The CDR3 nucleotides are TGCGCCAGCAGCTTACAGGGGGCCAGCGGGGAGCTGTTTTTT.

The chain uses TRBV6-4 and TRBJ2-3, with 10 bases aligning to TRBD1. The junction had 9 bases not matched to a gene; V was cut back by 4 bases and J by 2 bases. Germline V gene data show CDR1 as MRHNA and CDR2 as SNTAGT. This CDR3 is 17 amino acids long. CDR3 sequence reads: CASSAGTGALATDTQYF. CDR3 sequence (DNA): TGTGCCAGCAGTGCTGGGACAGGGGCCCTAGCCACAGATACGCAGTATTTT.

This chain uses TRBV28 with TRBJ1-2; D might be TRBD1 (6 bases). The germline V gene encodes CDR1 MDHEN and CDR2 SYDVKM. The length of the CDR3 is 13 residues. The germline V and J ends were trimmed by 6 bases and 5 bases, with 13 bases remaining between them. CDR3 DNA sequence: TGTGCCAGCAGACCTGGACAGTTATATGGCTACACCTTC. It codes for CASRPGQLYGYTF.